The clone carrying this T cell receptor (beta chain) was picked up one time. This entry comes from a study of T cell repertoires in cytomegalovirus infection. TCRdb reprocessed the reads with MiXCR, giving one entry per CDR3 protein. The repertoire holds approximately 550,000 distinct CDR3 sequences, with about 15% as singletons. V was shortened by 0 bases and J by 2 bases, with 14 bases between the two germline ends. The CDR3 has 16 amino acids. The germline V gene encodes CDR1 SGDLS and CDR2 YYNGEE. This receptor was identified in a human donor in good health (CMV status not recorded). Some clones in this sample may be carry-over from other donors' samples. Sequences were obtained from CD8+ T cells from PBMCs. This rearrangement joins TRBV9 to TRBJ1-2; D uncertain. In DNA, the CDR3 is TGTGCCAGCAGCGTAGCTCAAGGGTTGGGCAACTATGGCTACACCTTC. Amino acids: CASSVAQGLGNYGYTF.